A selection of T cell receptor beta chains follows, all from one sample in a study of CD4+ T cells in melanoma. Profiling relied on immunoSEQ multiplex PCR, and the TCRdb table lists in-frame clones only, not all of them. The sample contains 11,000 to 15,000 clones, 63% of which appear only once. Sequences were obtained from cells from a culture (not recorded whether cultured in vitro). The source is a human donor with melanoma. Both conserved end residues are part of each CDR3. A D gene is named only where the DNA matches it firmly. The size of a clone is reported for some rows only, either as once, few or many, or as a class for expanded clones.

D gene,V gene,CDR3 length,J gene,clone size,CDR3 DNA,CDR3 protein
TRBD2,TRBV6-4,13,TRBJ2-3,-,TGTGCCAGCTCCCCCTCACCGGGACTAGGTCTGTATTTT,CASSPSPGLGLYF
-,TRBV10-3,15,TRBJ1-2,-,TGTGCCATCAGTGATACTACCCTCCGCATCGATGGCTACACCTTC,CAISDTTLRIDGYTF
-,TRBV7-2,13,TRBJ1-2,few,TGTGCCAGCGGACCATACAAACCCTATGGCTACACCTTC,CASGPYKPYGYTF
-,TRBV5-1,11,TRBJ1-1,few,TGCGCCAGCGGAGAGACGGACGAAGCTTTCTTT,CASGETDEAFF
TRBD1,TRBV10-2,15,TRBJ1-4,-,TGCGCCAGCAGTGGAACCGGGACAGGGGTGGAAAAACTGTTTTTT,CASSGTGTGVEKLFF
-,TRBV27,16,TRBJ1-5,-,TGTGCCAGCAGTTTATATTCCGGGGTCCGGAATCAGCCCCAGCATTTT,CASSLYSGVRNQPQHF
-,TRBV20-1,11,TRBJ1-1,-,TGCAGTGCTAGCAGGGGCCGTGAAGCTTTCTTT,CSASRGREAFF
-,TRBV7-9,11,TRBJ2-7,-,TGTGCCAGCAGCCCCTGGTCCGAGCAGTACTTC,CASSPWSEQYF
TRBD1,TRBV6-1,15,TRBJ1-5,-,TGTGCCAGCAGTGACTACAGGGGCATCAATCAGCCCCAGCATTTT,CASSDYRGINQPQHF
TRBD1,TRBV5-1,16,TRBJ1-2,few,TGCGCCAGCAGCCCCGGGACAGGGAGGGGAGACGATGGCTACACCTTC,CASSPGTGRGDDGYTF
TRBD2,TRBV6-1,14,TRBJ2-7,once,TGTGCCAGCAGCCGAGCGGGGGGAGAGGGAGAGCAGTACTTC,CASSRAGGEGEQYF
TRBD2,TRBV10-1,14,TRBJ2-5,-,TGCGCCAGCAGTAAGACTAGCCGGGGAGAGACCCAGTACTTC,CASSKTSRGETQYF
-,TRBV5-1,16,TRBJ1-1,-,TGCGCCAGCAGCCCATTCCGGGACACGATGAACACTGAAGCTTTCTTT,CASSPFRDTMNTEAFF
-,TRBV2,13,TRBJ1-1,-,TGTGCCAGCAGTGAGGAGGGTGGCACTGAAGCTTTCTTT,CASSEEGGTEAFF
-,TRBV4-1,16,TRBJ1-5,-,TGCGCCAGCAGCCAGTCGGTATTTTCGGTTTATCAGCCCCAGCATTTT,CASSQSVFSVYQPQHF
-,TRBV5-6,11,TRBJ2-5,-,TGTGCCAGCAGCATAGGAGAGACCCAGTACTTC,CASSIGETQYF
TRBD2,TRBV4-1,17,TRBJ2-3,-,TGCGCCAGCAGCCGGGGGACTAGCGGGCCCCCCACAGATACGCAGTATTTT,CASSRGTSGPPTDTQYF
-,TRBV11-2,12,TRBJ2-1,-,TGTGCCAGCAGCCCCTACAAGAATGAGCAGTTCTTC,CASSPYKNEQFF
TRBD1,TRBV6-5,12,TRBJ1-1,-,TGTGCCAGCAGCGCGGGACAGTATGAAGCTTTCTTT,CASSAGQYEAFF
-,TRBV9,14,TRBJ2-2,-,TGTGCCAGCAGCGTAGACGGGGACGCCGGGGAGCTGTTTTTT,CASSVDGDAGELFF
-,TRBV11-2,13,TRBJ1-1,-,TGTGCCAGCAGCCGACACATGAACACTGAAGCTTTCTTT,CASSRHMNTEAFF
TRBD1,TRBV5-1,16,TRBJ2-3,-,TGCGCCAGCAGCTTGGGGGACAGTTGGGGCACAGATACGCAGTATTTT,CASSLGDSWGTDTQYF